A selection of T cell receptor beta chains follows, all from one sample in a study of blood T cell repertoires in COVID-19. Assay: immunoSEQ multiplex PCR; the TCRdb copy retains only in-frame clones and omits some. The table records fewer than 350,000 clones, around 86% of them present only once. Material: peripheral blood. The receptors derive from an older woman with active or convalescent COVID-19. The conserved cysteine and the conserved F or W are not part of the CDR3 here. Rows may omit the clone size; those that give it use once, few, many or a size class.

j_call clone_size v_call cdr3_aa
TRBJ2-1 . TRBV7-3 ASSLTSGGAPYNEQF
TRBJ1-6 . TRBV7-2 ASTVMGRPNSPLH
TRBJ1-5 . TRBV27 ATNGGVNQPQH
TRBJ1-1 . TRBV30 AWSDWTEAF
TRBJ2-5 . TRBV7-3 ASSLGRGIKETQY
TRBJ2-2 . TRBV14 ASSQDRPGVGPGELF
TRBJ2-5 . TRBV5-1 ASSLGRGEETQY
TRBJ2-7 . TRBV6-6 ASSGYLGLAVYEQY
TRBJ2-1 . TRBV4-2 ASSQGNRGSYNEQF
TRBJ2-3 once TRBV4-1 ASGTLTSGGWDTQY
TRBJ2-1 . TRBV6-6 ASSYGGAQDNEQF
TRBJ2-1 . TRBV2 ASSEVTSGGVEQF
TRBJ1-2 once TRBV6-6 ASSLDRGALDGYT
TRBJ1-4 . TRBV29-1 SVEERTATNEKLF
TRBJ2-3 . TRBV5-4 ASSSQGPDTQY
TRBJ1-1 . TRBV6-5 ASSYLREGAEAF
TRBJ2-2 . TRBV5-4 ASSPGQGGHGELF
TRBJ1-2 . TRBV7-3 ASSTRTGGGYT
TRBJ2-3 . TRBV11-2 ASSSLSGGGTDTQY
TRBJ1-2 . TRBV6-5 ASSSSGTNYGYT
TRBJ2-5 . TRBV7-2 ASSPNGGSETQY
TRBJ2-7 . TRBV5-4 ASSSRRDSTYEQY
TRBJ1-2 few TRBV6-5 ASSYRQGNVYGYT
TRBJ2-1 few TRBV5-4 ASSTRTSEGNEQF
TRBJ2-5 . TRBV29-1 SVEATGRGEY
TRBJ1-1 . TRBV7-3 ASSLTRSLRAGPNTEAF